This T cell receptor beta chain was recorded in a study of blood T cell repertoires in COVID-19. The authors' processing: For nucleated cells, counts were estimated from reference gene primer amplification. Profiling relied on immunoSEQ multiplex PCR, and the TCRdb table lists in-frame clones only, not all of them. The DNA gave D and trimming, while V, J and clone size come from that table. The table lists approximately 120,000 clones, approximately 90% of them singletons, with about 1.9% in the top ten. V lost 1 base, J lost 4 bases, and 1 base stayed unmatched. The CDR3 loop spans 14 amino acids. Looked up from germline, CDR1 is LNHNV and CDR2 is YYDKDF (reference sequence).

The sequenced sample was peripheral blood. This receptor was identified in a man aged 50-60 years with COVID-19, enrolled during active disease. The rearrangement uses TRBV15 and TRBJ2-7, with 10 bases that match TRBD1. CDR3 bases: TGTGCCACCAGCAGAGGGGACAGGGGTTACGAGCAGTACTTC. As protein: CATSRGDRGYEQYF.